The 6 T cell receptor beta chains below all came from one sample that was sequenced in a study of T cells in Graves' hyperthyroidism and ophthalmopathy. RNA transcripts yielded amplified TCR beta CDR3 regions. The study used the HTBI primer set for a first-round RT-PCR of the TCR CDR3. MiXCR was run by TCRdb on the multiplex PCR reads, yielding one entry per CDR3 protein. Found here are more than 500,000 distinct CDR3 sequences, 15% to 20% of them singletons; the top ten hold about 29%. Sequences were obtained from blood. The receptors derive from a woman under 40 with Graves' ophthalmopathy.

This clonotype was found many times. This chain connects TRBV11-2 to TRBJ2-1; no clear D gene. CDR1 is SGHAT and CDR2 is FQNNGV in the germline V gene. The V and J ends lost 8 bases and 5 bases respectively, with 13 bases between them. The CDR3 sequence is 13 residues long. As DNA, the CDR3 is TGTGCCAGCGCTCCTGTGTGGGACAATGAGCAGTTCTTC. Translated, it gives CASAPVWDNEQFF.

This clonotype came up many times. V is TRBV7-2 and J is TRBJ2-1, with D maybe TRBD2 (6 bases). Per germline, CDR1 SGHTA and CDR2 FQGNSA. This CDR3 has 16 amino acids. V lost 0 bases to trimming and J lost 0 bases, with 9 bases between them. The CDR3 loop reads CASSLAGGVSYNEQFF. In DNA, the CDR3 is TGTGCCAGCAGCTTAGCGGGAGGTGTCTCCTACAATGAGCAGTTCTTC.

This clonotype was detected ten times or more. This sequence joins TRBV7-8 and TRBJ1-3; D is unclear. V was shortened by 0 bases and J by 4 bases, with 7 bases between the two germline ends. CDR1 and CDR2 (germline): SGHVS, FQNEAQ. The CDR3 covers 14 residues. CDR3 DNA: TGTGCCAGCAGCTTAGCAAGGGTGGGAAACACCATATATTTT. This sequence encodes CASSLARVGNTIYF.

There are a few counts of this clonotype. The chain links TRBV20-1 to TRBJ1-2; TRBD1 aligns across 7 bases. V trimming: 4 bases; J trimming: 5 bases; junction bases outside the gene matches: 4. Germline lookup yields CDR1 DFQATT and CDR2 SNEGSKA (reference sequence). This CDR3 comprises 12 residues. The CDR3 sequence is CSATDRQYGYTF. CDR3 coding DNA: TGCAGTGCTACGGACAGGCAGTATGGCTACACCTTC.

In its sample, this clonotype was seen many times. This rearrangement joins TRBV7-2 to TRBJ1-5; the D gene is possibly TRBD1 (5 bases). The germline CDR1 and CDR2 sequences are SGHTA and FQGNSA. With 5 bases removed from V and 7 bases from J, the gap between germline ends came to 18 bases. The CDR3 contains 15 residues. The CDR3 nucleotides read TGTGCCAGCAGCCCCATCAGGGAAAACTTGCAGCCCCAGCATTTT. Protein sequence: CASSPIRENLQPQHF.

This chain links TRBV7-9 with TRBJ1-5, with 9 bases lining up with TRBD1. V trimming: 1 base; J trimming: 9 bases; junction bases outside the gene matches: 22. Germline CDR1 and CDR2: SEHNR and FQNEAQ (reference sequence). The length of the CDR3 is 20 residues. The CDR3 sequence: CASSLVGPGQGLGGSGPQHF. The DNA of the CDR3 is TGTGCCAGCAGCTTAGTCGGTCCGGGACAGGGACTTGGTGGTTCGGGGCCCCAGCATTTT.